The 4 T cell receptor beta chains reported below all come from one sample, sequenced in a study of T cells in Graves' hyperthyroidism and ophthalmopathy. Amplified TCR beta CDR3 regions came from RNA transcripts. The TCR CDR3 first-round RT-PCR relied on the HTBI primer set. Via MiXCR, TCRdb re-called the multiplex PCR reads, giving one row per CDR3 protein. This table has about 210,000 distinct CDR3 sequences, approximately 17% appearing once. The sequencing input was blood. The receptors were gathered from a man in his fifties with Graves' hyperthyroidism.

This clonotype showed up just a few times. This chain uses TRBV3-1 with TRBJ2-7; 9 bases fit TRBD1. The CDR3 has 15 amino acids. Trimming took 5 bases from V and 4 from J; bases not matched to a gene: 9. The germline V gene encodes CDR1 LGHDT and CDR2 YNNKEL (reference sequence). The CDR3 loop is CASSSRDRDVYEQYF. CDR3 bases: TGTGCCAGCAGCAGCCGGGACAGGGACGTATACGAGCAGTACTTC.

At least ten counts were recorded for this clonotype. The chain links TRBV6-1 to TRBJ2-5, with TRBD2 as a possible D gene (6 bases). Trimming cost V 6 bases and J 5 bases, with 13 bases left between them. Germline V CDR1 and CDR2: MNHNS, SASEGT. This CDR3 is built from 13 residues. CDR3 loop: CASSQDYGETQYF. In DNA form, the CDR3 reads TGTGCCAGCAGCCAGGACTATGGGGAGACCCAGTACTTC.

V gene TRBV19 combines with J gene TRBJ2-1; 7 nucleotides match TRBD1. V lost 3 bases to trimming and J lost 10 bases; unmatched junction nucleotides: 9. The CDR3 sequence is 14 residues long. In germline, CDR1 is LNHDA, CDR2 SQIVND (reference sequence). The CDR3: CASSILGRGWEQFF. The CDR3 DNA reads TGTGCCAGTAGTATCTTGGGCAGGGGGTGGGAGCAGTTCTTC.

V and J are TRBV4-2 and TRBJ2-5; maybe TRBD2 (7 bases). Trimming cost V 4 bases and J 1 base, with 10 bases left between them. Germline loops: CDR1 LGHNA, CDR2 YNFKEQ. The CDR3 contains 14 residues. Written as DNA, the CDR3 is TGTGCCAGCAGCCGGGGGGGGCGCCAAGAGACCCAGTACTTC. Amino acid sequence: CASSRGGRQETQYF.